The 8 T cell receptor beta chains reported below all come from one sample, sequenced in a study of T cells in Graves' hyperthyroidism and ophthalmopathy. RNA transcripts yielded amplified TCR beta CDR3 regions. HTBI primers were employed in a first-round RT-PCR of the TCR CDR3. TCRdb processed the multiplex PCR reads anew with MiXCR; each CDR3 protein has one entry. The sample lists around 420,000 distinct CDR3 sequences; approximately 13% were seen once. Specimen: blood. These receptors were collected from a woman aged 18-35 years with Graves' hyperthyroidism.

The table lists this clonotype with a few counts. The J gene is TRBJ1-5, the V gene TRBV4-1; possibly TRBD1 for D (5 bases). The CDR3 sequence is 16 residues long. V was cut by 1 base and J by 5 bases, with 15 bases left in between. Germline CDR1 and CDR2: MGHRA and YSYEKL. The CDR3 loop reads CASSQVGDARYQPQHF. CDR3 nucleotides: TGCGCCAGCAGCCAAGTAGGGGACGCCAGGTATCAGCCCCAGCATTTT.

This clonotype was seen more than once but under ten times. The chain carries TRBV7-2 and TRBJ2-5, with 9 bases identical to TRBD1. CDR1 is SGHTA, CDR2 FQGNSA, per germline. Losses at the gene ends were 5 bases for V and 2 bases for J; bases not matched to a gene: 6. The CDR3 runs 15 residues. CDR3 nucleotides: TGTGCCAGCAGCCGTAGTGGGACAGGGCAAGAGACCCAGTACTTC. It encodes CASSRSGTGQETQYF. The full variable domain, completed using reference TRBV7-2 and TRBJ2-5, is GAGVSQSPSNKVTEKGKDVELRCDPISGHTALYWYRQSLGQGLEFLIYFQGNSAPDKSGLPSDRFSAERTGGSVSTLTIQRTQQEDSAVYLCASSRSGTGQETQYFGPGTRLLVL.

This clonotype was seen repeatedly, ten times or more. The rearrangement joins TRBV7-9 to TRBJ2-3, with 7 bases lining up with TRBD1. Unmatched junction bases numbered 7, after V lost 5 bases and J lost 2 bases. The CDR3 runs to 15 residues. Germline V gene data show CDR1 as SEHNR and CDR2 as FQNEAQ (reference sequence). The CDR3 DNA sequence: TGTGCCAGCAGCCCCCCAGGGGGATCCACAGATACGCAGTATTTT. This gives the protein CASSPPGGSTDTQYF.

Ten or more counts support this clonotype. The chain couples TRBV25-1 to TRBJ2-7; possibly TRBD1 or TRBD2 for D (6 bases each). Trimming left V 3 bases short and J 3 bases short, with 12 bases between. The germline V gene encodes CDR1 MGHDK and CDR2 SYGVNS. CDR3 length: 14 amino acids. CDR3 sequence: CASSDGGQGYEQYF. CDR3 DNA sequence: TGTGCCAGCAGTGATGGGGGGCAGGGCTACGAGCAGTACTTC.

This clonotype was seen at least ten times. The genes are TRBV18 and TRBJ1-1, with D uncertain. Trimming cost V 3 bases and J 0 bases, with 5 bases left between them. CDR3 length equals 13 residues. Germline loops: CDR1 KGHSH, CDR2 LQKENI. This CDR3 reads CASSPEMNTEAFF. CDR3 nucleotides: TGTGCCAGCTCACCTGAGATGAACACTGAAGCTTTCTTT.

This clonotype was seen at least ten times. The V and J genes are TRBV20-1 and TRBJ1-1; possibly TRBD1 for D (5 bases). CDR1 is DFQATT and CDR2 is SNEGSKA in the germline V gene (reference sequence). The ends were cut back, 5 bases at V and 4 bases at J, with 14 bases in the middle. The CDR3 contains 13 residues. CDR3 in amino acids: CSAAGSRGTEAFF. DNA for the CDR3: TGCAGTGCTGCAGGGTCTCGGGGCACTGAAGCTTTCTTT.

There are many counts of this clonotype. CDR3 DNA: TGCAGTGGACAGCTTAGCGGGAACTCCTACGAGCAGTACTTC. Protein: CSGQLSGNSYEQYF. V and J are TRBV20-1 and TRBJ2-7; 8 nucleotides line up with TRBD2. CDR1 and CDR2 (germline): DFQATT, SNEGSKA (reference sequence). V shed 7 bases and J 0 bases; nucleotides not matched to a gene: 8. The CDR3 is made up of 14 amino acids.

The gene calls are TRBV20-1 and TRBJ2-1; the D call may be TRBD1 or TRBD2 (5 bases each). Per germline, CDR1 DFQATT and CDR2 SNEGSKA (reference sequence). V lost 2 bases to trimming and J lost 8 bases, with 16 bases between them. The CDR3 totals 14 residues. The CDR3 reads CSARPGRGIYEQFF. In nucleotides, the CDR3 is TGCAGTGCTAGACCGGGACGGGGTATCTATGAGCAGTTCTTC.